Shown below are 4 T cell receptor beta chains from a single sample sequenced in a study of T-cell memory formation after mild COVID-19. TCRdb used MiXCR to reprocess the 5' RACE reads, holding one entry per CDR3 protein. The sample includes a few hundred thousand distinct CDR3 sequences, 25% to 30% of them seen just once. Sequencing was carried out using PBMCs or a T cell subset sorted from them (not recorded which). Receptor source: an adult woman who had mild COVID-19 (a few samples of this study predate the infection). Cell type and time point are not known.

J is TRBJ2-7 and V is TRBV29-1; 7 positions agree with TRBD1. CDR3 size: 12 residues. The V segment lost 8 bases and the J segment 7 bases; nucleotides outside the gene matches: 11. Germline values: CDR1 SQVTM, CDR2 ANQGSEA. Here the CDR3 DNA reads TGCAGCCTATTTACAGGGGCTGGGGAGCAGTACTTC. This sequence encodes CSLFTGAGEQYF.

V is TRBV11-3 and J is TRBJ2-1; perhaps TRBD1 as D (6 bases). The CDR3 extends over 19 amino acids. V lost 5 bases, J lost 1 base, and 24 bases lay in between. Per the germline V gene, CDR1 is SGHNT and CDR2 is YENEEA. CDR3: CASSPVQGYFGRSYNEQFF. The CDR3 DNA follows: TGTGCCAGCAGCCCCGTCCAGGGGTATTTCGGAAGGTCCTACAATGAGCAGTTCTTC.

This chain joins TRBV7-8 and TRBJ1-4; 7 nucleotides line up with TRBD1. Germline CDR1 is SGHVS and CDR2 is FQNEAQ. Trimming at V came to 5 bases and at J to 6 bases, leaving 9 bases not matched to a gene. This CDR3 spans 15 amino acids. CDR3 in DNA: TGTGCCAGCAGCCCCCCCGGGACAGAGCATGAAAAACTGTTTTTT. Its translation: CASSPPGTEHEKLFF.

The V gene is TRBV12-3 or TRBV12-4, the J gene TRBJ2-7, with no clear D. Trimming took off 5 bases at V and 3 bases at J, with 8 bases between the two ends. The CDR3 runs 12 residues. CDR3 DNA sequence: TGTGCCAGCAGTCCTTCCGTCTACGAGCAGTACTTC. This codes for CASSPSVYEQYF.